This T cell receptor (beta chain) was documented in a study of OX40 agonist ivuxolimab in advanced cancers. Study context: Ivuxolimab, an antibody that agonizes OX40 (CD134), was administered to the patients.

A note on this clone: What it binds is unknown.

This CDR3 is 17 amino acids long. Germline V gene lookup returns CDR1 SGHNT and CDR2 YYREEE (reference sequence). The junction had 8 bases not matched to a gene; V was cut back by 7 bases and J by 3 bases. Method: immunoSEQ multiplex PCR; TCRdb's copy keeps in-frame clones and lacks some. The sample includes 33,000 or so clones, 78% of them seen just once. Study conclusions and caveats: More expanded clones were seen, on average, in CD8+ T cells than in CD4+.

Sequencing was performed on CD4+ or CD8+ T cells sorted from blood, taken in a trial of the OX40 agonist ivuxolimab. The chain couples TRBV5-4 to TRBJ2-2, with 14 bases aligning to TRBD2. The source is an adult with an advanced solid tumor such as melanoma, head and neck, liver or kidney cancer. The DNA for the CDR3 is TGTGCCAGCTCCAAGACTAGCGGGGGGGACTACACCGGGGAGCTGTTTTTT. It codes for CASSKTSGGDYTGELFF.